The rows below give T cell receptor beta chains drawn from one sample of a study of T cells in Graves' hyperthyroidism and ophthalmopathy. One entry per CDR3 protein results from TCRdb running MiXCR on the multiplex PCR reads. The sample yields about 320,000 distinct CDR3 sequences, approximately 15% seen once. The specimen sequenced was blood. The source of these receptors is a man younger than 45 with Graves' hyperthyroidism. CDR3s include the opening cysteine and the closing phenylalanine or tryptophan.

TRBV7-6,TRBJ1-3,CASSLGGAVGNTIYF
TRBV4-1,TRBJ2-2,CASSQDPYLTDTNTGELFF
TRBV6-5,TRBJ1-1,CASSYSLKRIAEAFF
TRBV5-1,TRBJ2-5,CASRSSGTGTQETQYF
TRBV7-9,TRBJ2-5,CASSPPGAQETQYF
TRBV12-3/TRBV12-4,TRBJ2-7,CASSPRATYEQYF
TRBV7-2,TRBJ2-2,CASKDRGGTGELFF
TRBV19,TRBJ2-7,CASSIRNNGVGYEQYF
TRBV14,TRBJ2-4,CASSQFYGPPNIQYF
TRBV11-3,TRBJ2-1,CASRPREGVNEQFF
TRBV12-3/TRBV12-4,TRBJ1-6,CASSLTGSGSSPLHF
TRBV27,TRBJ1-5,CASSSGGGASNQPQHF
TRBV5-6,TRBJ1-1,CASSLLGESSGAEAFF
TRBV27,TRBJ2-5,CASSTSYRETQYF
TRBV7-9,TRBJ2-1,CASSDQTGVKANEQFF
TRBV14,TRBJ2-7,CASSQPPGYEQYF
TRBV13,TRBJ2-7,CASIPRAPLRDEQYF
TRBV9,TRBJ1-1,CASSVAQMNTEAFF
TRBV2,TRBJ1-4,CASSADRGNEKLFF
TRBV18,TRBJ2-2,CASSPPDRVPGELFF
TRBV24-1,TRBJ2-1,CATSRSRDYFF
TRBV29-1,TRBJ2-7,CSVADKIPYEQYF
TRBV12-3/TRBV12-4,TRBJ2-1,CASSLRRWDRNYYNEQFF
TRBV5-8,TRBJ2-2,CASSFGGRANTGELFF
TRBV6-1,TRBJ2-1,CASGRGGSYNEQFF